The 10 T cell receptor beta chains reported below all come from one sample, sequenced in a study of early stage breast cancer tumors. The data were produced by immunoSEQ multiplex PCR, yet TCRdb's version contains in-frame clones alone and is incomplete. This sample carries about 72,000 clones, around four fifths of them seen once, and the ten largest clones take 3.5%. The sequenced sample consisted of blood. Receptors were obtained from a person in their sixties or seventies with breast cancer.

The J gene is TRBJ2-7, the V gene TRBV9; TRBD2 aligns across 8 bases. This CDR3 contains 16 residues. J was trimmed by 4 bases and V by 2 bases; bases with no gene match: 11. The germline V gene has CDR1 SGDLS and CDR2 YYNGEE. This CDR3 is CASSVRDSGKFYEQYF. The CDR3 nucleotides are TGTGCCAGCAGCGTCCGAGATAGCGGGAAGTTTTACGAGCAGTACTTC.

The V and J genes are TRBV29-1 and TRBJ2-5; TRBD2 aligns across 7 bases. CDR1 and CDR2 (germline): SQVTM, ANQGSEA. CDR3 size: 17 residues. V dropped 6 bases and J dropped 2; count of bases not matched to a gene: 18. CDR3 region: CSVSGMRGTRNQETQYF. DNA of the CDR3: TGCAGCGTCTCGGGGATGCGGGGGACTCGAAATCAAGAGACCCAGTACTTC.

This chain joins TRBV7-3 and TRBJ2-7; perhaps TRBD2 as D (5 bases). Per the germline V gene, CDR1 is SGHTA and CDR2 is FQGTGA. V lost 11 bases and J lost 0, with 26 bases in between. The CDR3 consists of 17 residues. CDR3 protein: CAFREPLPKLTSYEQYF. CDR3 bases: TGTGCCTTTCGGGAACCCCTCCCGAAATTAACCTCCTACGAGCAGTACTTC. Full variable domain (missing parts from reference TRBV7-3 and TRBJ2-7): GAGVSQTPSNKVTEKGKYVELRCDPISGHTALYWYRQSLGQGPEFLIYFQGTGAADDSGLPNDRFFAVRPEGSVSTLKIQRTERGDSAVYLCAFREPLPKLTSYEQYFGPGTRLTVT.

The chain carries TRBV2 and TRBJ1-3, with D possibly matching TRBD1 (5 bases). V lost 7 bases to trimming and J lost 3 bases, with 16 bases between them. The CDR3 has 15 residues. The germline gives CDR1 SNHLY, CDR2 FYNNEI. The CDR3 DNA sequence: TGTGCCAGCAATTTCGGGCAGGGTGTTGGAAACACCATATATTTT. Its translation is CASNFGQGVGNTIYF.

The rearrangement links TRBV28 to TRBJ2-1; D is undetermined. Germline CDR1 is MDHEN and CDR2 is SYDVKM. This CDR3 contains 13 residues. The V and J ends lost 8 bases and 1 base respectively, with 9 bases between them. As DNA, the CDR3 is TGTGCCAGCGGCCCACTTTCCTACAATGAGCAGTTCTTC. Amino acids: CASGPLSYNEQFF.

The chain uses TRBV6-1 and TRBJ2-2, with D maybe TRBD2 (5 bases). Between the trimmed V and J ends, which lost 4 bases and 5 bases, there was a span of 20 bases. Germline V gene lookup returns CDR1 MNHNS and CDR2 SASEGT. The CDR3 has 17 residues. The CDR3 here is CASSAGVSRMATGELFF. The CDR3 DNA reads TGTGCCAGCAGTGCCGGGGTATCCAGAATGGCGACCGGGGAGCTGTTTTTT.

Comment on this clone: Distinct nucleotide sequences in the sample also encode this CDR3. This chain joins TRBV18 and TRBJ1-1, with D perhaps TRBD1 (5 bases). The germline CDR1 and CDR2 sequences are KGHSH and LQKENI. The ends were cut back, 2 bases at V and 2 bases at J, with 6 bases in the middle. The CDR3 extends over 13 amino acids. CDR3 in DNA: TGTGCCAGCTCACCAGGACAAAACACTGAAGCTTTCTTT. Its translation is CASSPGQNTEAFF.

In nucleotides, the CDR3 is TGTGCCAGCAGCCTGAGTGAAGGGACCCAGTACTTC. Translating it yields CASSLSEGTQYF. This chain joins TRBV7-2 and TRBJ2-5; D not resolved. Germline V gene data show CDR1 as SGHTA and CDR2 as FQGNSA. Trimming removed 5 bases from V and 7 bases from J, with 11 bases in between. The CDR3 is 12 residues long.

The chain is built from TRBV29-1 and TRBJ2-1; 10 bases line up with TRBD2. Germline-derived CDR1 and CDR2 are SQVTM and ANQGSEA. Losses at the gene ends were 4 bases for V and 6 bases for J; bases not matched to a gene: 6. This CDR3 contains 14 residues. CDR3 nucleotides: TGCAGCGTTGTGGCTAGCGGGAGAGGCAATGAGCAGTTCTTC. It translates to CSVVASGRGNEQFF.

The chain recombines TRBV7-6 with TRBJ1-1; D is unresolved. This CDR3 is built from 16 residues. Germline V gene data show CDR1 as SGHVS and CDR2 as FNYEAQ. V lost 5 bases to trimming and J lost 1 base, with 17 bases between them. Here the CDR3 reads CASSALSGAQNTEAFF. The DNA of the CDR3 is TGTGCCAGCAGCGCCCTGTCAGGCGCCCAGAACACTGAAGCTTTCTTT. Combining the CDR3 with reference TRBV7-6 and TRBJ1-1 gives the whole variable domain GAGVSQSPRYKVTKRGQDVALRCDPISGHVSLYWYRQALGQGPEFLTYFNYEAQQDKSGLPNDRFSAERPEGSISTLTIQRTEQRDSAMYRCASSALSGAQNTEAFFGQGTRLTVV.